This T cell receptor (beta chain) was sequenced during a study of shared clonotypes between healthy human individuals. Across the study: Ranging from 18 to 49 in age, donors were two women and three men.

Genomic DNA of every subset was divided equally among multiple immunoSEQ plates. In the study's own analysis: From ImmunoSEQ came sequences covering only the junction and carrying no quality scores, so filtering differed. The table came from immunoSEQ multiplex PCR; TCRdb's copy has only in-frame clones and leaves some out. D and trimming come from the DNA, and the V and J calls and clone size come from that table. The sample has more than 450,000 clones, 79% seen once. Germline V gene lookup returns CDR1 MNHEY and CDR2 SVGAGI. Trimming at V came to 8 bases and at J to 4 bases, leaving 6 bases not matched to a gene. The CDR3 sequence is 14 residues long.

The sequenced sample was PBMCs. This receptor was identified in a woman aged 35 to 49 in good health. Some clones in this sample may be carry-over from other donors' samples. The chain employs TRBV6-5 and TRBJ2-1; 9 nucleotides agree with TRBD2. The CDR3 spells CASSREGVYNEQFF. In DNA, the CDR3 is TGTGCCAGCTCGCGGGAGGGCGTATACAATGAGCAGTTCTTC.